Detailed here is one T cell receptor (beta chain). These data belong to a study of cytomegalovirus exposure and HLA in healthy donors. 60 Vbeta and 13 Jbeta primers were used in PCR. Original processing methods: Roughly 10 million shared chains were among tens of millions of unique TCR beta chains counted in a later analysis. Using immunoSEQ multiplex PCR, the repertoire was profiled, and TCRdb retains in-frame clones only, with some absent. V, J and clone size are those of that table, while D and trimming were read from the DNA. The data hold 130,000 to 150,000 clones, with 75% to 80% observed a single time. J lost 3 bases, V lost 3 bases, and 5 bases had no gene match. CDR3 length: 14 residues. CDR1 KGHSH and CDR2 LQKENI come from the germline V gene.

This clonotype was obtained from a woman aged 45-59 years in good health and CMV-seronegative. This chain links TRBV18 with TRBJ2-7, with 7 bases matching TRBD2. The sample consisted of PBMCs. The CDR3: CASSPAGDRYEQYF. The CDR3 bases are TGTGCCAGCTCACCGGCGGGGGACCGCTACGAGCAGTACTTC.